This passage covers 10 T cell receptor beta chains from one sample sequenced in a study of T-cell reconstitution after alpha-beta-depleted transplantation in children. Using unique molecular identifiers, the investigators prepared the TCRbeta library. In TCRdb, the PCR reads were re-called with MiXCR into one record per CDR3 protein. The repertoire holds about a million distinct CDR3 sequences, with under 30% as singletons. The source was PBMCs, mostly from graft donor cells, collected 360 days after TCRalphabeta/CD19-depleted stem cell transplant. All receptors come from a boy under two years old who had a stem cell transplant for SCID, so the T cells may come from the graft donor.

The J gene is TRBJ1-4, the V gene TRBV12-3 or TRBV12-4; unclear D gene. The CDR3 runs 15 residues. V lost 1 base to trimming and J lost 7 bases, with 13 bases between them. The CDR3: CASSLVGRVGEKLFF. DNA of the CDR3: TGTGCCAGCAGTTTAGTTGGGAGGGTTGGTGAAAAACTGTTTTTT.

In its sample, this clonotype was seen a few times. The rearrangement links TRBV28 to TRBJ2-7, with 9 positions matching TRBD1. Germline trimming cut 6 bases from V and 3 bases from J; bases unmatched to any gene: 6. Per the germline V gene, CDR1 is MDHEN and CDR2 is SYDVKM. The CDR3 loop spans 14 amino acids. CDR3: CASSAGTGYYEQYF. In nucleotides, the CDR3 is TGTGCCAGCAGCGCCGGGACAGGGTACTACGAGCAGTACTTC.

This rearrangement joins TRBV11-2 to TRBJ2-1, with 16 bases matching TRBD2. The germline V gene encodes CDR1 SGHAT and CDR2 FQNNGV. The CDR3 runs 20 residues. Trimming at V came to 4 bases and at J to 0 bases, leaving 9 bases not matched to a gene. CDR3 sequence reads: CASSSYPGLAGGSSYNEQFF. CDR3 nucleotides: TGTGCCAGCAGCTCCTATCCGGGACTAGCGGGGGGGAGCTCCTACAATGAGCAGTTCTTC.

V usage is TRBV20-1 and J usage is TRBJ1-1, with 8 bases identical to TRBD1. Germline loops: CDR1 DFQATT, CDR2 SNEGSKA (reference sequence). The CDR3 covers 14 residues. J was trimmed by 0 bases and V by 5 bases; bases with no gene match: 5. This chain's CDR3 is CSAHRGVMNTEAFF. CDR3 DNA sequence: TGCAGTGCTCACAGGGGGGTTATGAACACTGAAGCTTTCTTT.

This clonotype came up a few times. The J gene is TRBJ2-3, the V gene TRBV18; no reliable D call. Per the germline V gene, CDR1 is KGHSH and CDR2 is LQKENI. The length of the CDR3 is 13 residues. V was shortened by 6 bases and J by 0 bases, with 7 bases between the two germline ends. CDR3 bases: TGTGCCAGCTCGGCACTCAGCACAGATACGCAGTATTTT. This encodes CASSALSTDTQYF.

This chain uses TRBV12-3 or TRBV12-4 with TRBJ1-5; D unclear. This CDR3 spans 14 amino acids. The ends were cut back, 6 bases at V and 1 base at J, with 10 bases in the middle. CDR3 amino acids: CASRRGGSNQPQHF. The CDR3 DNA is TGTGCCAGCAGAAGAGGAGGGAGCAATCAGCCCCAGCATTTT.

The chain recombines TRBV6-2 or TRBV6-3 with TRBJ2-3, with D unresolved. Trimming cost V 6 bases and J 6 bases, with 22 bases left between them. The CDR3 is 16 residues long. Germline V gene data show CDR1 as MNHEY and CDR2 as SVGEGT. In DNA form, the CDR3 reads TGTGCCAGCAGGTCCCCCGGGCCCCACGTTGGGGATACGCAGTATTTT. Translating it yields CASRSPGPHVGDTQYF.

The chain uses TRBV2 and TRBJ1-2, with 8 bases identical to TRBD1. CDR3 length equals 16 residues. Trimming removed 9 bases from V and 2 bases from J; junction bases left unmatched: 14. Germline V gene sequence: CDR1 SNHLY, CDR2 FYNNEI. CDR3 residues: CARGIARDRPNYGYTF. The CDR3 bases are TGTGCCAGGGGGATAGCTCGGGACAGGCCGAACTATGGCTACACCTTC.

This clonotype has more than one count but fewer than ten. The chain recombines TRBV5-5 with TRBJ2-5; the match to TRBD2 covers 10 bases. The germline V gene encodes CDR1 SGHKS and CDR2 YYEKEE (reference sequence). The CDR3 sequence is 15 residues long. The junction had 5 bases not matched to a gene; V was cut back by 1 base and J by 5 bases. CDR3 coding DNA: TGTGCCAGCAGCTTGTTACTAGCGGGGTCGGAGACCCAGTACTTC. Translated: CASSLLLAGSETQYF. Full variable domain (remainder filled in from reference TRBV5-5 and TRBJ2-5): DAGVTQSPTHLIKTRGQQVTLRCSPISGHKSVSWYQQVLGQGPQFIFQYYEKEERGRGNFPDRFSARQFPNYSSELNVNALLLGDSALYLCASSLLLAGSETQYFGPGTRLLVL.

This clonotype was counted between two and nine times. The chain joins TRBV20-1 to TRBJ1-1; the D is unclear. V lost 7 bases and J 1 base, leaving 16 bases between the germline ends. The CDR3 has 14 amino acids. Looked up from germline, CDR1 is DFQATT and CDR2 is SNEGSKA (reference sequence). CDR3 nucleotide sequence: TGCAGTGTTCCGGGTTTGCGCGGGAACACTGAAGCTTTCTTT. Its translation is CSVPGLRGNTEAFF.